The sequence of this T cell receptor (beta chain) was determined in a study of blood T cell repertoires in COVID-19. On the study more broadly: Samples of COVID-19 (acute and convalescent) were obtained from the United States, Italy and Spain.

The CDR3 is 15 amino acids. With 0 bases removed from V and 1 base from J, the gap between germline ends came to 9 bases. Per the germline V gene, CDR1 is SGHRS and CDR2 is YFSETQ. Original data processing: Cell counts per sample came from amplifying reference gene primers. Produced via immunoSEQ multiplex PCR; TCRdb's table is partial and in-frame only. D and trimming come from the DNA, and the V and J calls and clone size come from that table. The sample consists of roughly 250,000 clones, roughly 89% of them appearing once. The TCR originated in a man aged 25 to 40 with acute or convalescent COVID-19. The V call is TRBV5-1, the J call TRBJ2-3; weak D call: TRBD1 (6 bases). The sample taken for sequencing was peripheral blood. The CDR3 DNA is TGCGCCAGCAGCTTGGAAGCAGGGGGCACAGATACGCAGTATTTT. Translating gives CASSLEAGGTDTQYF.